Following are 7 T cell receptor beta chains from one sample sequenced in a study of control samples from healthy donors and cancer patients. Here immunoSEQ multiplex PCR was the method, and the copy in TCRdb shows in-frame clones only, minus some. The data contain 100,000 or so clones, about nine tenths of them singletons. The sequenced material came from blood. These receptors came from a woman aged 25 to 39 in good health.

This clone was seen a handful of times. The same CDR3 arises from other DNA sequences in this sample as well. J is TRBJ2-7 and V is TRBV5-1; D gene uncertain. The CDR3 is 13 amino acids. Per the germline V gene, CDR1 is SGHRS and CDR2 is YFSETQ. Trimming shortened V by 0 bases and J by 2 bases, and 6 bases separated the two germline ends. The CDR3 spells CASSLGGTYEQYF. CDR3 bases: TGCGCCAGCAGCTTGGGGGGTACCTACGAGCAGTACTTC.

This chain uses TRBV24-1 with TRBJ2-3; 12 bases match TRBD2. V lost 4 bases and J lost 2; bases outside the gene matches: 6. Germline CDR1 is KGHDR and CDR2 is SFDVKD. CDR3 length: 17 amino acids. CDR3 in DNA: TGTGCCACCAGTGACCGCCGACTAGCGGGGGACACAGATACGCAGTATTTT. It is translated as CATSDRRLAGDTDTQYF.

The V call is TRBV2, the J call TRBJ2-5; TRBD1 or TRBD2 may be the D gene (5 bases each). Deletions cut 8 bases from V and 5 bases from J, with 15 bases between. Germline assignment: CDR1 SNHLY and CDR2 FYNNEI. This CDR3 has 13 amino acids. The CDR3 protein is CASRRDPGETQYF. The CDR3 coding sequence is TGTGCCAGCCGCCGGGACCCGGGGGAGACCCAGTACTTC.

The rearrangement joins TRBV6-5 to TRBJ1-1; D not resolved. V dropped 0 bases and J dropped 8 bases, with 10 bases sitting between them. The CDR3 is 13 residues long. Germline V CDR1 and CDR2: MNHEY, SVGAGI. The CDR3 DNA is TGTGCCAGCAGTTACTCGGTCCTTACAGAAGCTTTCTTT. Its protein is CASSYSVLTEAFF.

The chain uses TRBV7-6 and TRBJ1-5, with D possibly TRBD1 on 5 matching bases. Trimming took off 1 base at V and 3 bases at J, with 10 bases between the two ends. The CDR3 loop spans 15 amino acids. Germline V gives CDR1 SGHVS, CDR2 FNYEAQ. The CDR3, as DNA: TGTGCCAGCAGCTTAGGGCAGGGTTACAATCAGCCCCAGCATTTT. This translates into CASSLGQGYNQPQHF.

This clone has only a few counts. The chain couples TRBV27 to TRBJ1-1, with D hard to call. Per germline, CDR1 MNHEY and CDR2 SMNVEV (reference sequence). The V end lost 4 bases, the J end lost 4 bases, and 7 bases lay between the germline ends. This CDR3 is 12 amino acids long. The CDR3 DNA is TGTGCCAGCAGTTCGGTGGGCACTGAAGCTTTCTTT. It specifies CASSSVGTEAFF.

The chain links TRBV25-1 to TRBJ2-1; TRBD1 aligns across 10 bases. Germline trimming cut 3 bases from V and 11 bases from J; bases unmatched to any gene: 7. The CDR3 sequence is 14 residues long. CDR1 is MGHDK and CDR2 is SYGVNS in the germline V gene. CDR3 amino acids: CASSDGGQGRKQFF. As DNA, the CDR3 is TGTGCCAGCAGTGACGGGGGACAGGGGCGTAAGCAGTTCTTC.